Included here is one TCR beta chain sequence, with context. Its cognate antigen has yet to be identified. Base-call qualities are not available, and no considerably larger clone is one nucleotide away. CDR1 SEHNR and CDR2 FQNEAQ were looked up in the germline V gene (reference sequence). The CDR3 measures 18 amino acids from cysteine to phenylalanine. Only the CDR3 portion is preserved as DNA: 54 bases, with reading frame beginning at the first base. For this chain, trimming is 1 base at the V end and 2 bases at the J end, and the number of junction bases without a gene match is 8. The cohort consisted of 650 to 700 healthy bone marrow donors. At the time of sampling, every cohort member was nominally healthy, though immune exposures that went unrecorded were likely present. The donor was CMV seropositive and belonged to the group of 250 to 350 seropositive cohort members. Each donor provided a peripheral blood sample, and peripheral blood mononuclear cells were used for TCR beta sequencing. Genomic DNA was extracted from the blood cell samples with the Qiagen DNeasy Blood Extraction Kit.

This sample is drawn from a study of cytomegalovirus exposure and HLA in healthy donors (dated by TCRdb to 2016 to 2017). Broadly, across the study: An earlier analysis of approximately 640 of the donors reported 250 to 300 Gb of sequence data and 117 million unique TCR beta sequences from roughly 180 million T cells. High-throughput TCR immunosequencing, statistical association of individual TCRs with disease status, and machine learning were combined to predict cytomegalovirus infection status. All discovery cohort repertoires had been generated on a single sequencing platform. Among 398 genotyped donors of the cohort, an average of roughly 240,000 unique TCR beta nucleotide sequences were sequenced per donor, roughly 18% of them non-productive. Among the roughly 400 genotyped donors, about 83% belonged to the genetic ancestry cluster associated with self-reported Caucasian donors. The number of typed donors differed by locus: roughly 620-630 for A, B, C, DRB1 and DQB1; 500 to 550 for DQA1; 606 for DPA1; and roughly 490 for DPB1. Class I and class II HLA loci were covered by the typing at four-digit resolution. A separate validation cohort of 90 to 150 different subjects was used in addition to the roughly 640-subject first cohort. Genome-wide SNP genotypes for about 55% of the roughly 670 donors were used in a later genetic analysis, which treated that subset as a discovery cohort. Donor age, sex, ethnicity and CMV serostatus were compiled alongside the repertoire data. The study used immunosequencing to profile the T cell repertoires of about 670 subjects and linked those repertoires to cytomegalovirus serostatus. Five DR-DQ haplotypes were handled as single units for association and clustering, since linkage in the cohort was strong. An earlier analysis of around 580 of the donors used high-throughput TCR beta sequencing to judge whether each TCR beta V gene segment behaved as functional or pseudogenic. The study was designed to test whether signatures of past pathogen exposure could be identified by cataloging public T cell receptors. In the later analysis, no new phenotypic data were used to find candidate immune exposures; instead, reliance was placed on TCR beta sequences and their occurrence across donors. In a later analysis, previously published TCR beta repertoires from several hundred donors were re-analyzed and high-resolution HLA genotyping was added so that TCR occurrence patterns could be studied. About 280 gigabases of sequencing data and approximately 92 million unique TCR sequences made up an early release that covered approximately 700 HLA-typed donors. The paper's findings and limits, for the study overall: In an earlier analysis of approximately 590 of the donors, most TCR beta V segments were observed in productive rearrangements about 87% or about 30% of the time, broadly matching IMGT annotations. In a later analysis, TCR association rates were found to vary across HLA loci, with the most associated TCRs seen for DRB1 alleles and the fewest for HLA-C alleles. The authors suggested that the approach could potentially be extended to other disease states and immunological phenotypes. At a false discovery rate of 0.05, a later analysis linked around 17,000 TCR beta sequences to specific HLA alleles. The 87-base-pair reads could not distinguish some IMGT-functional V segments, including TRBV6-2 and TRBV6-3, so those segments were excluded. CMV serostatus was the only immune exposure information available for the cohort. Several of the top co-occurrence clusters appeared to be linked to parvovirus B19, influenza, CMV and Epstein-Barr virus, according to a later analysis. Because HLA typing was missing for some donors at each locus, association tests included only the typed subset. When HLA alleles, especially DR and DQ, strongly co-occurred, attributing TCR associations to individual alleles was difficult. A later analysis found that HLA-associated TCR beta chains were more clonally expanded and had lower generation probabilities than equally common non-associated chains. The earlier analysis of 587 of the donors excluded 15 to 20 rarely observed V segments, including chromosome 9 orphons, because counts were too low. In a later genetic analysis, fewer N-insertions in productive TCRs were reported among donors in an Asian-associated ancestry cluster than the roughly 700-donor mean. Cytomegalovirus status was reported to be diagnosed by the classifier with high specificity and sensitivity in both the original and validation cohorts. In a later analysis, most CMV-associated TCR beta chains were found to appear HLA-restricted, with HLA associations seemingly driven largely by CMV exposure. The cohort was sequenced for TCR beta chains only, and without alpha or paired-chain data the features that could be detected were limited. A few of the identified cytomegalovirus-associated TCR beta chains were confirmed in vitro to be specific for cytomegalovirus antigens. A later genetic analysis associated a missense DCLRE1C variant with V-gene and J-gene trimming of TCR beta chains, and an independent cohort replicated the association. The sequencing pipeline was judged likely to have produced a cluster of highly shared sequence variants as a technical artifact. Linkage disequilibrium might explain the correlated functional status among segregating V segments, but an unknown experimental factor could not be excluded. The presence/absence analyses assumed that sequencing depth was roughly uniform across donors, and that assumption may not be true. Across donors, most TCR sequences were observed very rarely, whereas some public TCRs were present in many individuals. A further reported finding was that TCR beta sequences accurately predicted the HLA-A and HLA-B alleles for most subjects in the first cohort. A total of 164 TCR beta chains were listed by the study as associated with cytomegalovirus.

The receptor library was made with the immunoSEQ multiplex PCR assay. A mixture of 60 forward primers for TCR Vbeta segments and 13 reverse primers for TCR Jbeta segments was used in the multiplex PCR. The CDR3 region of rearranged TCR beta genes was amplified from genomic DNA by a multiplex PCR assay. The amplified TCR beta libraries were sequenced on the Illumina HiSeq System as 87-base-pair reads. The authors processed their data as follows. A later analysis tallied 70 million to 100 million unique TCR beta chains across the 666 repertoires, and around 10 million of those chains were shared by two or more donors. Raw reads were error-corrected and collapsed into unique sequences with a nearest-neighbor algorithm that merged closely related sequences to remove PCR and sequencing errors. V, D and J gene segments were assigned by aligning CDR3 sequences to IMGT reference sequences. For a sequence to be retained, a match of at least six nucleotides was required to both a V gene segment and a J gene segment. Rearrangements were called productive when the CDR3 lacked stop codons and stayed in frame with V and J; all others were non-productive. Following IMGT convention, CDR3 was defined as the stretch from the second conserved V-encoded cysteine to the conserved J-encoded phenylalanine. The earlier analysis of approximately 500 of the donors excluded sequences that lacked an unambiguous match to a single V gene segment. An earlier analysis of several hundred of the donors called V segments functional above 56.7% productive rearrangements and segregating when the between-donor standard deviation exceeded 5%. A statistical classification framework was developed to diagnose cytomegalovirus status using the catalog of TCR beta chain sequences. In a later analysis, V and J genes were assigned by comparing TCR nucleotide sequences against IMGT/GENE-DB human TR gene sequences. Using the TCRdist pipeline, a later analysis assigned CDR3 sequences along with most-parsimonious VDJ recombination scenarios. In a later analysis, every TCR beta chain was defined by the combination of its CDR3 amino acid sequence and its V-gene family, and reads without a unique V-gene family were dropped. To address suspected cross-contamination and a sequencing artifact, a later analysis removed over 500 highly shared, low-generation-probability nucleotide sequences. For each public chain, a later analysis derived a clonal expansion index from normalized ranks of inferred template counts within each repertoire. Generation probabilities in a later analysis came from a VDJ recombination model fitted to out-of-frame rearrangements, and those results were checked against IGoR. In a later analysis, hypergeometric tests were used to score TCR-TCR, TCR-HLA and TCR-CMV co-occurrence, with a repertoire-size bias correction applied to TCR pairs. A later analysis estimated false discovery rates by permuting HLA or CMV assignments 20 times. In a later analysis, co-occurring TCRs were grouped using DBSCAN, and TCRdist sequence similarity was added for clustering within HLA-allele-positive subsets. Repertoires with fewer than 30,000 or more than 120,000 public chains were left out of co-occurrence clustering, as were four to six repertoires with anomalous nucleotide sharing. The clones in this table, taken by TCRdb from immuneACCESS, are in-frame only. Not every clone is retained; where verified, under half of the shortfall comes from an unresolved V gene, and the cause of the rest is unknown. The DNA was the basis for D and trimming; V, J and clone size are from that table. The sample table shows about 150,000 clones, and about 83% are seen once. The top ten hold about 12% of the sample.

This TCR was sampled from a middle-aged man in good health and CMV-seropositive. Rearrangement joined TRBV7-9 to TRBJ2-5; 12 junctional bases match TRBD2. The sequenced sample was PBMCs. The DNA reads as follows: TGTGCCAGCAGCTTAGGACTAGCGGGAGTAACCAGTCAAGAGACCCAGTACTTC. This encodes CASSLGLAGVTSQETQYF.